This T cell receptor beta chain was captured in a study of blood T cells in healthy people across ages (dated by TCRdb to between 2014 and 2016). Broadly, across the study: In model experiments, template switching captured about one uniquely barcoded TCR beta cDNA molecule for every two T cells. Age-related changes in TCR beta repertoire diversity were measured in the study by deep sequencing normalized with unique cDNA molecular identifiers. The donors were divided into four age groups: young (average approximately 17 years), middle-aged (under 40), aged (about 62) and long-lived (roughly 82). To avoid experimental bias, donors of different ages were spread randomly across the sequencing lanes. Using the same blood draw, the study looked at two additional independent replicas of 1 million unique cDNA reads for two donors, one aged 18 to 30 and the other aged 80 or older.

Receptor amplification or capture employed 5' RACE. These reads were obtained on an Illumina HiSeq 2500. The second PCR ran for roughly 6 to 11 cycles and used a J-beta primer mix along with a sample-barcoded 5' primer. A unique molecular identifier was introduced onto each TCR beta cDNA molecule by a template-switch 5' adaptor carrying 12 random nucleotides. Each sample yielded at least 3 million CDR3-containing paired-end reads. First-strand cDNA was synthesized from all RNA with the Mint cDNA synthesis kit, primed by a TRBC-specific oligonucleotide. Following uracil-DNA glycosylase treatment, a first 18-cycle PCR with universal primers M1SS and BC2_uni_R was performed on all cDNA. The original pipeline was this. Each sample was normalized by randomly selecting 1 million high-quality reads, each carrying a distinct molecular identifier. Reads sharing molecular identifiers were discarded rather than binned into consensus sequences. CDR3 identification, clonotype clustering and error correction used MiTCR with a Q25 quality threshold and the strictest error-elimination algorithm. A nonparametric unseen species model using Euler transformation provided a lower-bound estimate of total TCR beta diversity. The public reads were reprocessed in TCRdb via fastp at Q25 and MiXCR, keeping in-frame beta chains. Rows with one shared CDR3 protein collapse into an entry with the most common genes and DNA. These V and J calls originate from TCRdb's pipeline instead of the authors' own analysis. Here the sample has around 870,000 distinct CDR3 sequences; about 30% occur a single time. The top ten clones comprise roughly a sixth of the sample.

The research as a whole found: There was a strong correlation between observed TCR beta diversity and the percentage of naive T cells measured by flow cytometry. Conclusive comparison of naive and antigen-experienced compartments was prevented by the profiling of bulk unsorted PBMCs. Estimates of total diversity based on one million sequenced T cells were regarded as lower bounds and as underestimates. The CMV infection status of donors was not known, potentially confounding age-related changes in expanded clonotypes. Compared with the aged group, the long-lived group had more naive CD4+ T cells, fewer expanded clones and increased TCR diversity, suggesting age selection. Observed TCR beta diversity per million T cells fell roughly linearly with age, and a significant reduction was already apparent by age roughly 41.

From the cysteine up to the phenylalanine, the CDR3 has a length of 15 residues. The only DNA kept is the CDR3, 45 bases in frame from the first base. The germline V gene encodes CDR1 MGHRA and CDR2 YSYEKL. Here V drops 4 bases and J drops 10 bases, and the junction holds 13 bases not matched to any gene. Systemically healthy Caucasian individuals from Russia, around 38 in total and aged about 6 to 100 years, were included as donors. About 9.8 milliliters of peripheral blood were drawn from each donor into EDTA-treated Vacutainer tubes. Ficoll-Paque density-gradient centrifugation was used to isolate PBMCs, with at least 6.5 million per sample. Trizol reagent was used to extract total RNA from PBMCs, with at least 5 micrograms per sample. For every donor, flow cytometry on a PBMC aliquot measured the percentage of naive CD45RAhigh/CD27high T cells. This clonotype was recorded at least ten times. Its antigen target is currently unknown. Base-call qualities are not available, and no considerably larger clone is one nucleotide away.

The sample comprised blood. The receptor comes from an elderly woman in good health. Recombination joined TRBV4-1 with TRBJ2-7; 10 bases in the middle match TRBD1. The DNA sequence is given as TGCGCCAGCAGCCGGACGGCGGGGACAGGGGAAGCCCAGTACTTC. It translates to CASSRTAGTGEAQYF.